Each of the 13 T cell receptor beta chains below was sequenced from the same sample in a study of blood T cell repertoires in COVID-19. Clones were read by immunoSEQ multiplex PCR, and TCRdb kept only the in-frame ones, dropping some. The table has 100,000 to 150,000 clones, about 80% seen once. The sample was peripheral blood. These receptors were taken from a woman between 45 and 60 years old with acute or convalescent COVID-19.

The chain recombines TRBV6-2 or TRBV6-3 with TRBJ2-7; a possible D gene is TRBD2 (6 bases). Between the trimmed V and J ends, which lost 5 bases and 3 bases, there was a span of 11 bases. The CDR3 contains 13 residues. The germline V gene has CDR1 MNHEY and CDR2 SVGEGT. CDR3 sequence reads: CASSRGTHYEQYF. CDR3 DNA sequence: TGTGCCAGCAGTCGCGGGACCCACTACGAGCAGTACTTC.

The chain uses TRBV6-1 and TRBJ2-1; TRBD1 might be the D (7 bases). Germline-derived CDR1 and CDR2 are MNHNS and SASEGT. Trimming stripped 4 bases from V and 10 bases from J, with 14 bases between. CDR3 length equals 13 residues. The CDR3 protein is CASSVQGGYEQFF. CDR3 sequence (DNA): TGTGCCAGCAGTGTTCAGGGGGGATACGAGCAGTTCTTC.

This chain uses TRBV5-1 with TRBJ1-6, with 7 nucleotides matching TRBD1. The CDR3 is 16 amino acids. Germline assignment: CDR1 SGHRS and CDR2 YFSETQ. V shed 4 bases, J shed 2 bases, and the junction held 6 bases outside the gene matches. The CDR3 bases are TGCGCCAGCAGCCCAACAGGGGCAGCCTATAATTCACCCCTCCACTTT. It codes for CASSPTGAAYNSPLHF.

J is TRBJ1-5 and V is TRBV2; D is ambiguous. The CDR3 extends over 13 amino acids. Germline lookup yields CDR1 SNHLY and CDR2 FYNNEI. V lost 4 bases and J lost 9, with 13 bases in between. The CDR3 DNA sequence: TGTGCCAGCAGTGCCTGGCCTAGCGGGCCCCAGCATTTT. Translating it yields CASSAWPSGPQHF.

This clone was detected a few times. The chain has TRBV11-2 and TRBJ2-1; 10 bases fit TRBD2. The CDR3 runs to 16 residues. Germline loops: CDR1 SGHAT, CDR2 FQNNGV. J lost 8 bases, V lost 1 base, and 8 bases had no gene match. DNA for the CDR3: TGTGCCAGCAGCTTAGCCGTGCTAGCGGGAGTCCATGAGCAGTTCTTC. It yields the protein CASSLAVLAGVHEQFF.

There are a few counts of this clone. The chain carries TRBV3-1 (or the pseudogene TRBV3-2) and TRBJ2-1; a possible D gene is TRBD2 (5 bases). The CDR3 covers 14 residues. Germline lookup yields CDR1 LGHDT and CDR2 YNNKEL (reference sequence). V lost 7 bases and J lost 6, with 16 bases in between. The CDR3 nucleotides are TGTGCCAGCACTAATGTCAGAGAGGGCAATGAGCAGTTCTTC. This translates into CASTNVREGNEQFF.

The V gene is TRBV6-5, the J gene TRBJ1-3, with D hard to call. The length of the CDR3 is 14 residues. V dropped 0 bases and J dropped 4 bases, with 7 bases sitting between them. Germline V gives CDR1 MNHEY, CDR2 SVGAGI. The CDR3 DNA follows: TGTGCCAGCAGTTACTCGGCAGGCGGAAACACCATATATTTT. Encoded protein: CASSYSAGGNTIYF.

The chain employs TRBV13 and TRBJ2-2; 7 positions agree with TRBD1. The V gene end was trimmed by 5 bases and the J gene end by 4 bases; junction bases not matched to a gene: 4. Germline loops: CDR1 PRHDT, CDR2 FYEKMQ (reference sequence). The CDR3 loop spans 14 amino acids. Here the CDR3 reads CASSGRDSTGELFF. CDR3 nucleotides: TGTGCCAGCAGCGGCCGGGACAGCACCGGGGAGCTGTTTTTT. The whole variable domain, remainder taken from reference TRBV13 and TRBJ2-2, is AAGVIQSPRHLIKEKRETATLKCYPIPRHDTVYWYQQGPGQDPQFLISFYEKMQSDKGSIPDRFSAQQFSDYHSELNMSSLELGDSALYFCASSGRDSTGELFFGEGSRLTVL.

This chain links TRBV5-1 with TRBJ2-3, with 7 bases identical to TRBD2. J gave up 1 base and V 1 base, and 0 bases lay outside the gene matches. This CDR3 has 14 amino acids. The V gene's germline CDR1 is SGHRS and CDR2 YFSETQ. The CDR3 coding sequence is TGCGCCAGCAGCTTGCGGGGGGGCACAGATACGCAGTATTTT. It is translated as CASSLRGGTDTQYF.

V gene TRBV18 combines with J gene TRBJ2-7; 8 bases line up with TRBD2. The CDR3 contains 14 residues. Trimming at V came to 2 bases and at J to 6 bases, leaving 6 bases not matched to a gene. CDR1 and CDR2 (germline): KGHSH, LQKENI. For the CDR3, the DNA is TGTGCCAGCTCACCAACGGGAGGGGAATTCGAGCAGTACTTC. It codes for CASSPTGGEFEQYF.

This chain links TRBV5-1 with TRBJ2-7; 11 bases align to TRBD1. The length of the CDR3 is 16 residues. The V gene's germline CDR1 is SGHRS and CDR2 YFSETQ. V shed 0 bases, J shed 2 bases, and the junction held 4 bases outside the gene matches. This CDR3 is CASSLAGGQGAYEQYF. The CDR3 coding sequence is TGCGCCAGCAGCTTGGCAGGGGGACAGGGGGCCTACGAGCAGTACTTC.

The chain is built from TRBV6-5 and TRBJ1-1; D remains ambiguous. The CDR3 is 14 amino acids. Germline V lookup: CDR1 MNHEY, CDR2 SVGAGI. V was shortened by 6 bases and J by 0 bases, with 11 bases between the two germline ends. CDR3 loop: CASRLQLMNTEAFF. In DNA form, the CDR3 reads TGTGCCAGCAGGCTACAGCTGATGAACACTGAAGCTTTCTTT.

The V gene is TRBV15, the J gene TRBJ2-7; 8 bases fit TRBD1. The CDR3 has 14 residues. Germline V lookup: CDR1 LNHNV, CDR2 YYDKDF (reference sequence). V was pared by 3 bases and J by 3 bases, with 4 bases of the junction left unmatched. The CDR3 spells CATSRRTGYYEQYF. For the CDR3, the DNA is TGTGCCACCAGCAGGAGGACAGGGTACTACGAGCAGTACTTC.